The 17 T cell receptor beta chains below were found in one sample sequenced in a study of blood T cell repertoires in COVID-19. Generated by immunoSEQ multiplex PCR, the TCRdb table keeps only in-frame clones and is missing some. The sample yields tens of thousands of clones, about 89% seen once. The sequenced sample consisted of peripheral blood. Receptor source: a man aged 60 to 75 with COVID-19, enrolled during active disease.

This rearrangement joins TRBV11-2 to TRBJ1-1; D remains unclear. The ends were cut back, 7 bases at V and 1 base at J, with 13 bases in the middle. Germline V gives CDR1 SGHAT, CDR2 FQNNGV. This CDR3 is 14 amino acids long. The CDR3 DNA reads TGTGCCAGCACCCCATCGGGTCAGAACACTGAAGCTTTCTTT. Translating gives CASTPSGQNTEAFF.

The chain recombines TRBV11-3 with TRBJ2-2; maybe TRBD2 (5 bases). This CDR3 contains 15 residues. Trimming stripped 3 bases from V and 5 bases from J, with 13 bases between. Germline V gives CDR1 SGHNT, CDR2 YENEEA. CDR3 protein: CASSFGLPGTGELFF. CDR3 sequence (DNA): TGTGCCAGCAGCTTTGGACTGCCGGGAACCGGGGAGCTGTTTTTT.

The J gene is TRBJ2-5, the V gene TRBV5-6; D is possibly TRBD1 (6 bases). The germline V and J ends were trimmed by 3 bases and 3 bases, with 12 bases remaining between them. Germline CDR1 is SGHDT and CDR2 is YYEEEE. The CDR3 spans 14 residues. CDR3 sequence: CASSSRGGEETQYF. CDR3 coding DNA: TGTGCCAGCAGCTCGAGAGGGGGTGAAGAGACCCAGTACTTC.

On this clone itself: This sample also contains other DNA sequences that code for the same CDR3. This chain links TRBV19 with TRBJ1-1; D call uncertain. The CDR3 consists of 13 residues. Germline-derived CDR1 and CDR2 are LNHDA and SQIVND (reference sequence). V lost 2 bases and J lost 2, with 6 bases in between. The CDR3 sequence is CASSISVNTEAFF. The CDR3 nucleotides are TGTGCCAGTAGTATATCAGTAAACACTGAAGCTTTCTTT.

The chain joins TRBV10-3 to TRBJ1-3; D remains ambiguous. The CDR3 spans 14 residues. Germline values: CDR1 ENHRY, CDR2 SYGVKD. Trimming shortened V by 6 bases and J by 2 bases, and 11 bases separated the two germline ends. CDR3 sequence reads: CAIRPGLTGNTIYF. CDR3 nucleotides: TGTGCCATCAGACCTGGACTAACTGGAAACACCATATATTTT.

The chain couples TRBV10-3 to TRBJ2-2; 8 bases match TRBD1. The CDR3 covers 16 residues. The germline V gene has CDR1 ENHRY and CDR2 SYGVKD. The V segment lost 6 bases and the J segment 5 bases; nucleotides outside the gene matches: 11. The CDR3 coding sequence is TGTGCCATCAGAGCAACCGGGACAGGAGATACCGGGGAGCTGTTTTTT. Translation gives CAIRATGTGDTGELFF.

V is TRBV9 and J is TRBJ2-7; 13 nucleotides agree with TRBD2. Per the germline V gene, CDR1 is SGDLS and CDR2 is YYNGEE. With V trimmed by 4 bases and J by 6 bases, 7 bases remained unmatched. This CDR3 is 15 amino acids long. CDR3 sequence reads: CASSLQGLAGSEQYF. The CDR3 DNA sequence: TGTGCCAGCAGCCTCCAGGGACTAGCGGGAAGCGAGCAGTACTTC.

The chain is built from TRBV2 and TRBJ2-5; 15 nucleotides match TRBD2. The germline V gene encodes CDR1 SNHLY and CDR2 FYNNEI. J gave up 4 bases and V 6 bases, and 0 bases lay outside the gene matches. CDR3 length equals 14 residues. CDR3: CASRGLAGGETQYF. As DNA, the CDR3 is TGTGCCAGCAGGGGACTAGCGGGAGGAGAGACCCAGTACTTC.

This chain joins TRBV5-1 and TRBJ2-1; 12 bases map to TRBD2. This CDR3 comprises 14 residues. Germline assignment: CDR1 SGHRS and CDR2 YFSETQ. The V segment lost 4 bases and the J segment 10 bases; nucleotides outside the gene matches: 6. The CDR3 DNA reads TGCGCCAGCAGCCGACTAGCGGGAGAAGGAGAGCAGTTCTTC. This codes for CASSRLAGEGEQFF.

This clone was observed a single time. The chain employs TRBV5-6 and TRBJ2-7; possible D gene TRBD1, 5 bases. The germline CDR1 and CDR2 sequences are SGHDT and YYEEEE. Trimming pared 3 bases from V and 2 bases from J, leaving 18 bases between. The length of the CDR3 is 16 residues. CDR3 DNA: TGTGCCAGCAGCTCATATATCCAGGACACTCCCTACGAGCAGTACTTC. Protein sequence: CASSSYIQDTPYEQYF.

The chain recombines TRBV20-1 with TRBJ1-2, with D unresolved. CDR1 DFQATT and CDR2 SNEGSKA come from the germline V gene (reference sequence). V was cut by 6 bases and J by 6 bases, with 11 bases left in between. The CDR3 totals 11 residues. The CDR3 region has the DNA TGCAGTGCCCCTGTGGGCGATGGCTACACCTTC. It codes for CSAPVGDGYTF.

The chain carries TRBV10-3 and TRBJ2-2, with 8 bases fitting TRBD2. The germline gives CDR1 ENHRY, CDR2 SYGVKD. The CDR3 spans 15 residues. V gave up 3 bases and J gave up 7 bases; unmatched junction bases: 7. The CDR3 loop is CAISEAGELDGELFF. Here the CDR3 DNA reads TGTGCCATCAGTGAAGCGGGAGAGCTGGACGGGGAGCTGTTTTTT.

The chain is built from TRBV19 and TRBJ1-1, with a possible D match to TRBD1 (5 bases). Germline V gene lookup returns CDR1 LNHDA and CDR2 SQIVND (reference sequence). Trimming stripped 8 bases from V and 4 bases from J, with 11 bases between. The CDR3 has 12 amino acids. CDR3 DNA sequence: TGTGCCAGTTCAGGGCAGGGCACTGAAGCTTTCTTT. The encoded protein is CASSGQGTEAFF. The full variable domain, in which reference TRBV19 and TRBJ1-1 provide the parts outside the CDR3, is DGGITQSPKYLFRKEGQNVTLSCEQNLNHDAMYWYRQDPGQGLRLIYYSQIVNDFQKGDIAEGYSVSREKKESFPLTVTSAQKNPTAFYLCASSGQGTEAFFGQGTRLTVV.

This chain links TRBV9 with TRBJ2-1; 13 nucleotides match TRBD2. Trimming removed 4 bases from V and 5 bases from J; junction bases left unmatched: 3. The CDR3 is 15 amino acids. CDR1 and CDR2 (germline): SGDLS, YYNGEE. CDR3 sequence reads: CASSLGTSGDNEQFF. DNA of the CDR3: TGTGCCAGCAGCCTCGGGACTAGCGGGGACAATGAGCAGTTCTTC.

This sequence joins TRBV9 and TRBJ2-3; D gene uncertain. This CDR3 has 14 residues. V gave up 2 bases and J gave up 1 base, with 8 bases separating them. The germline V gene has CDR1 SGDLS and CDR2 YYNGEE. CDR3 region: CASSVLEGTDTQYF. In DNA form, the CDR3 reads TGTGCCAGCAGCGTCTTAGAGGGCACAGATACGCAGTATTTT.

The rearrangement links TRBV28 to TRBJ1-2; weak D call: TRBD1 (6 bases). The CDR3 contains 12 residues. Germline V gives CDR1 MDHEN, CDR2 SYDVKM. V lost 6 bases to trimming and J lost 2 bases, with 7 bases between them. The CDR3: CASSGTNYGYTF. Written as DNA, the CDR3 is TGTGCCAGCAGCGGGACAAACTATGGCTACACCTTC.

The gene calls are TRBV28 and TRBJ2-2, with 7 bases matching TRBD2. The CDR3 has 18 amino acids. The germline CDR1 and CDR2 sequences are MDHEN and SYDVKM. With V trimmed by 6 bases and J by 2 bases, 15 bases remained unmatched. In DNA, the CDR3 is TGTGCCAGCAGCCCGGCGACTGGTCTAGCGGAAAACACCGGGGAGCTGTTTTTT. Residues: CASSPATGLAENTGELFF.